This T cell receptor (beta chain) appears in the sequencing data of a study of monozygotic twins with inflammatory bowel disease. The CDR3 covers 16 residues. Germline V gene lookup returns CDR1 SGHTA and CDR2 FQGNSA. Study observations and caveats: Healthy co-twins showed greater TCRbeta diversity (inverse Simpson) than IBD patients. The existence of one strong signal or clonotype linked to IBD lacked support. Individual T cell subtypes were not distinguishable.

As to this clonotype: As yet, its antigen is unknown.

From its re-call of the 5' RACE reads, TCRdb lists each CDR3 protein once, without DNA. The data include over 350,000 distinct CDR3 sequences; the top ten clones carry 2% to 3%. The chain couples TRBV7-2 to TRBJ1-4; checking the TCRdb D call of TRBD1 is not possible without DNA. Sequenced: blood. The TCR comes from a human donor with ulcerative colitis or Crohn's disease, or a healthy co-twin of an affected twin (not recorded which). The CDR3 loop is CASSLEWGVGSEKLFF.